The T cell receptor beta chain under discussion was sequenced for a study of blood T cell repertoires in COVID-19. In the original processing: The authors estimated nucleated cell counts from reference gene primer amplification. Method: immunoSEQ multiplex PCR; TCRdb's copy keeps in-frame clones and lacks some. Clone size and V and J calls were adopted from that table, with D and trimming inferred from the DNA. The table has roughly 330,000 clones, roughly 89% seen once. Per the germline V gene, CDR1 is SGHNT and CDR2 is YYREEE (reference sequence). Germline trimming cut 3 bases from V and 8 bases from J; bases unmatched to any gene: 4. This CDR3 comprises 12 residues.

Sample: peripheral blood. The chain uses TRBV5-4 and TRBJ1-1; 7 bases line up with TRBD1. The TCR originated in a man aged 25-45 years with COVID-19, enrolled during active disease. The CDR3 is CASSSGQLEAFF. CDR3 sequence (DNA): TGTGCCAGCAGCTCGGGACAGTTGGAAGCTTTCTTT.